The clone carrying this TCR beta chain was detected a few times. The sample is drawn from a study of cytomegalovirus exposure and HLA in healthy donors. The PCR used 60 Vbeta and 13 Jbeta primers. The assay was immunoSEQ multiplex PCR, and TCRdb's table has in-frame clones only and misses some. The data hold about 160,000 clones, with around three quarters observed a single time. V shed 7 bases and J 2 bases; nucleotides not matched to a gene: 5. Germline V lookup: CDR1 MNHEY, CDR2 SVGAGI. This CDR3 spans 13 amino acids. Sequenced sample: PBMCs. This clonotype was sampled from a woman in her thirties or forties in good health and CMV-seronegative. The J gene is TRBJ2-7, the V gene TRBV6-5, with 7 bases that match TRBD1. CDR3 nucleotide sequence: TGTGCCAGCACCCGACAGGGACCCTACGAGCAGTACTTC. Translated: CASTRQGPYEQYF.